This entry lists 10 T cell receptor beta chains sequenced from one sample in a study of T cell responses to AZD1222 COVID-19 vaccine. Assay used: immunoSEQ multiplex PCR; TCRdb lists only in-frame clones, some missing. The sample contains 150,000 to 200,000 clones, roughly 88% of which appear only once. This sample comprised peripheral blood, obtained on day 0 of AZD1222 vaccination. These receptors came from an adult in good health.

This clone was recorded a few times. This chain joins TRBV19 and TRBJ2-1; D is perhaps TRBD2 (6 bases). V lost 6 bases, J lost 9 bases, and 15 bases lay in between. CDR1 LNHDA and CDR2 SQIVND come from the germline V gene (reference sequence). The CDR3 has 13 amino acids. The CDR3 DNA reads as TGTGCCAGTAGCTGGACTCCCGGGGGTGAGCAGTTCTTC. Its translation: CASSWTPGGEQFF. Together with reference TRBV19 and TRBJ2-1, the CDR3 gives the full variable domain: DGGITQSPKYLFRKEGQNVTLSCEQNLNHDAMYWYRQDPGQGLRLIYYSQIVNDFQKGDIAEGYSVSREKKESFPLTVTSAQKNPTAFYLCASSWTPGGEQFFGPGTRLTVL.

The chain joins TRBV18 to TRBJ2-7, with D perhaps matching TRBD1 (6 bases). The length of the CDR3 is 15 residues. The germline gives CDR1 KGHSH, CDR2 LQKENI. V lost 2 bases to trimming and J lost 0 bases, with 11 bases between them. The DNA for the CDR3 is TGTGCCAGCTCACCAAGCGACAGGATCTCCTACGAGCAGTACTTC. It codes for CASSPSDRISYEQYF. Full variable domain (rest looked up from reference TRBV18 and TRBJ2-7): NAGVMQNPRHLVRRRGQEARLRCSPMKGHSHVYWYRQLPEEGLKFMVYLQKENIIDESGMPKERFSAEFPKEGPSILRIQQVVRGDSAAYFCASSPSDRISYEQYFGPGTRLTVT.

This chain connects TRBV6-6 to TRBJ1-1, with D hard to call. Trimming left V 5 bases short and J 8 bases short, with 30 bases between. Germline V gene sequence: CDR1 MNHNY, CDR2 SVGAGI (reference sequence). The CDR3 totals 18 residues. The CDR3 region has the DNA TGTGCCAGCAGTCTGACGACCCGGCAGCGGATATTCCAATTAGAAGCTTTCTTT. This encodes CASSLTTRQRIFQLEAFF.

This chain connects TRBV7-9 to TRBJ2-3, with D possibly being TRBD1 or TRBD2 (6 bases each). Trimming took off 3 bases at V and 4 bases at J, with 11 bases between the two ends. This CDR3 comprises 14 residues. Per germline, CDR1 SEHNR and CDR2 FQNEAQ (reference sequence). The CDR3 DNA follows: TGTGCCAGCAGCTTGGGGGGCGGGGCAGATACGCAGTATTTT. As protein: CASSLGGGADTQYF.

J is TRBJ2-2 and V is TRBV7-2; D remains unclear. Looked up from germline, CDR1 is SGHTA and CDR2 is FQGNSA. With 1 base removed from V and 0 bases from J, the gap between germline ends came to 3 bases. The CDR3 contains 14 residues. CDR3 DNA: TGTGCCAGCAGCTTAGGTTCGAACACCGGGGAGCTGTTTTTT. It encodes CASSLGSNTGELFF.

The chain has TRBV28 and TRBJ1-5; 9 bases are shared with TRBD1. The V gene end was trimmed by 5 bases and the J gene end by 2 bases; junction bases not matched to a gene: 7. CDR3 length equals 16 residues. The V gene's germline CDR1 is MDHEN and CDR2 SYDVKM. The CDR3 DNA sequence: TGTGCCAGCAGTGTATACAGGGGGCAAGGCAATCAGCCCCAGCATTTT. It is translated as CASSVYRGQGNQPQHF.

The chain is built from TRBV7-8 and TRBJ1-6; D unresolved. The CDR3 totals 15 residues. V lost 1 base and J 10 bases, leaving 14 bases between the germline ends. The germline V gene encodes CDR1 SGHVS and CDR2 FQNEAQ. The CDR3 loop is CASSLDGGVSSPLHF. DNA of the CDR3: TGTGCCAGCAGCTTAGATGGTGGGGTCAGCTCACCCCTCCACTTT.

V usage is TRBV7-3 and J usage is TRBJ2-5; perhaps TRBD2 as D (5 bases). V gave up 1 base and J gave up 5 bases, with 8 bases separating them. Germline V gene sequence: CDR1 SGHTA, CDR2 FQGTGA. This CDR3 spans 13 amino acids. The CDR3 protein is CASSLSRGETQYF. The DNA of the CDR3 is TGTGCCAGCAGCTTAAGTCGAGGGGAGACCCAGTACTTC.

The rearrangement joins TRBV3-1 (or the pseudogene TRBV3-2) to TRBJ1-6, with D perhaps TRBD1 (5 bases). This CDR3 is 17 amino acids long. The germline V gene encodes CDR1 LGHDT and CDR2 YNNKEL (reference sequence). The V and J ends lost 0 bases and 0 bases respectively, with 9 bases between them. CDR3: CASSQDVGVSYNSPLHF. As DNA, the CDR3 is TGTGCCAGCAGCCAAGATGTGGGGGTCTCCTATAATTCACCCCTCCACTTT.

The gene calls are TRBV6-5 and TRBJ1-2; no clear D. The CDR3 extends over 15 amino acids. Germline assignment: CDR1 MNHEY and CDR2 SVGAGI. V gave up 7 bases and J gave up 4 bases, with 19 bases separating them. This CDR3 is CASTRSGGPGYGYTF. CDR3 in DNA: TGTGCCAGCACCCGATCTGGTGGGCCGGGCTATGGCTACACCTTC.